The rows below give T cell receptor beta chains drawn from one sample of a study of chemoradiotherapy in HPV16-positive cancers. The protocol was immunoSEQ multiplex PCR, while the TCRdb copy is restricted to in-frame clones and leaves out a portion. The table records approximately 7,700 clones, roughly 82% of them present only once. The input for sequencing was tumor tissue, taken from a patient who underwent chemoradiotherapy. These receptors were obtained from a human donor with HPV-associated anogenital cancer. Each CDR3 is given with its conserved first and last residue. D genes are given only for firm matches. Size is stated for part of the rows, as once, few or many counts, or as a class when the clone is expanded.

V gene	clone size	D gene	J gene	CDR3 protein	CDR3 DNA
TRBV9	.	.	TRBJ2-3	CASSVVERGTQYF	TGTGCCAGCAGCGTAGTGGAAAGGGGTACGCAGTATTTT
TRBV19	.	.	TRBJ1-2	CASSASEVTYTF	TGTGCTTCAAGCGCCTCGGAGGTGACCTACACCTTC
TRBV7-9	few	TRBD1	TRBJ1-6	CASSSSGGTYSPLHF	TGTGCCAGCAGCTCGTCAGGGGGTACCTATTCACCCCTCCACTTT
TRBV5-1	.	.	TRBJ2-3	CASSLDGGTTDTQYF	TGCGCCAGCAGCTTGGACGGGGGAACCACAGATACGCAGTATTTT
TRBV4-3	.	.	TRBJ1-2	CASSRQGYNYGYTF	TGCGCCAGCAGCCGTCAGGGGTATAACTATGGCTACACCTTC
TRBV7-3	.	.	TRBJ1-6	CASSLDGGRSPLHF	TGTGCCAGCAGCCTCGACGGAGGTCGGTCACCCCTCCACTTT
TRBV5-1	.	.	TRBJ1-4	CASSTRGSTNEKLFF	TGCGCCAGCAGCACTCGGGGGTCCACTAATGAAAAACTGTTTTTT
TRBV14	.	TRBD1	TRBJ1-1	CASSRHGQGSAFF	TGTGCCAGCAGCCGACATGGACAGGGTAGTGCTTTCTTT
TRBV5-1	once	.	TRBJ2-4	CASSLESGGPAKNIQYF	TGCGCCAGCAGCTTGGAATCCGGGGGCCCAGCCAAAAACATTCAGTACTTC
TRBV5-4	once	.	TRBJ1-2	CASSLWWQNYGYTF	TGTGCCAGCAGCTTGTGGTGGCAGAACTATGGCTACACCTTC
TRBV5-1	.	.	TRBJ1-1	CASSLAGWNTEAFF	TGCGCCAGCAGCTTGGCCGGGTGGAACACTGAAGCTTTCTTT
TRBV19	.	.	TRBJ1-2	CASSTRGSGYTF	TGTGCCAGTAGTACCCGAGGAAGTGGCTACACCTTC
TRBV27	.	.	TRBJ1-1	CASRFSNTEAFF	TGTGCCAGCAGATTTAGTAACACTGAAGCTTTCTTT
TRBV2	.	.	TRBJ2-5	CASSEARRRGETQYF	TGTGCCAGCAGTGAAGCGCGGAGGCGCGGGGAGACCCAGTACTTC
TRBV13	.	.	TRBJ2-3	CASSPEDTQYF	TGTGCCAGCAGCCCTGAGGATACGCAGTATTTT
TRBV6-1	.	TRBD1	TRBJ1-5	CASSGTGRGNQPQHF	TGTGCCAGCAGTGGGACAGGGCGGGGCAATCAGCCCCAGCATTTT
TRBV10-1	.	TRBD1	TRBJ1-5	CASSTGTGNQPQHF	TGCGCCAGCAGTACCGGGACAGGGAATCAGCCCCAGCATTTT
TRBV30	.	.	TRBJ1-1	CAWSVQEEAFF	TGTGCCTGGAGTGTACAGGAGGAAGCTTTCTTT
TRBV18	.	TRBD2	TRBJ2-5	CASSEREEETQYF	TGTGCCAGCTCCGAGCGGGAGGAAGAGACCCAGTACTTC
TRBV5-4	.	.	TRBJ2-3	CASSSDWGAQYF	TGTGCCAGCAGCTCTGACTGGGGAGCGCAGTATTTT
TRBV19	.	TRBD2	TRBJ2-2	CASISSGGGVSGELFF	TGTGCCAGTATTAGTAGCGGGGGCGGTGTCTCCGGGGAGCTGTTTTTT
TRBV6-6	.	.	TRBJ2-1	CASSDTGSNYNEQFF	TGTGCCAGCAGTGATACAGGTTCGAACTACAATGAGCAGTTCTTC
TRBV6-1	once	.	TRBJ1-1	CASFILNTEAFF	TGTGCCAGCTTTATTCTGAACACTGAAGCTTTCTTT
TRBV4-1	.	.	TRBJ1-2	CASSQDKRDSYTF	TGCGCCAGCAGCCAAGATAAGAGAGACAGCTACACCTTC
TRBV11-2	.	.	TRBJ2-6	CASSFISVTGSGANVLTF	TGTGCCAGCAGCTTTATTAGCGTAACCGGCTCTGGGGCCAACGTCCTGACTTTC
TRBV25-1	.	TRBD1	TRBJ1-2	CASSARTGGWVGGYTF	TGTGCCAGCAGTGCGAGGACAGGGGGCTGGGTGGGTGGCTACACCTTC
TRBV18	.	TRBD1	TRBJ2-5	CASSQGAAETQYF	TGTGCCAGCTCCCAGGGGGCGGCAGAGACCCAGTACTTC
TRBV14	.	TRBD1	TRBJ1-6	CASSRIQGANSPLHF	TGTGCCAGCAGCCGCATCCAGGGGGCAAATTCACCCCTCCACTTT
TRBV2	.	.	TRBJ1-6	CASSVEGYYNSPLHF	TGTGCCAGCAGTGTGGAAGGCTACTATAATTCACCCCTCCACTTT
TRBV5-1	once	.	TRBJ2-7	CASSLEQHTYYEQYF	TGCGCCAGCAGCTTGGAACAGCACACGTACTACGAGCAGTACTTC
TRBV23-1	.	TRBD1	TRBJ1-2	CASSQFVGTAENYGYTF	TGCGCCAGCAGTCAATTCGTCGGGACAGCTGAAAACTATGGCTACACCTTC
TRBV5-4	.	.	TRBJ2-3	CASSLVSTDTQYF	TGTGCCAGCAGCTTGGTGAGCACAGATACGCAGTATTTT
TRBV27	.	.	TRBJ1-2	CASSPFQAGTDGYTF	TGTGCCAGCAGTCCCTTCCAGGCCGGGACCGATGGCTACACCTTC
TRBV19	.	TRBD1	TRBJ2-5	CASSSARQGQETQYF	TGTGCCAGTAGTTCGGCCCGACAGGGGCAAGAGACCCAGTACTTC
TRBV5-6	few	.	TRBJ1-1	CASSLPYRNTEAFF	TGTGCCAGCAGCTTGCCATACAGGAACACTGAAGCTTTCTTT
TRBV28	.	.	TRBJ1-2	CASKGRGRGGYTF	TGTGCCAGCAAGGGCAGGGGTCGAGGTGGCTACACCTTC
TRBV30	.	.	TRBJ1-6	CAWSKGDNSPLHF	TGTGCCTGGAGTAAGGGGGATAATTCACCCCTCCACTTT
TRBV28	.	.	TRBJ1-5	CASQGGGHLSNQPQHF	TGTGCCAGCCAAGGGGGGGGACACCTTAGCAATCAGCCCCAGCATTTT
TRBV7-9	.	TRBD1	TRBJ2-7	CASSLVSRGPIVGGGEQYF	TGTGCCAGCAGCCTAGTCTCCAGGGGGCCTATCGTCGGTGGCGGAGAGCAGTACTTC
TRBV28	few	TRBD1	TRBJ1-4	CASRPYRGGEKLFF	TGTGCCAGCAGGCCTTACAGGGGTGGGGAAAAACTGTTTTTT
TRBV11-2	.	.	TRBJ1-4	CASSHSPGSNEKLFF	TGTGCCAGCAGCCATTCCCCAGGGTCTAATGAAAAACTGTTTTTT
TRBV4-3	.	.	TRBJ1-3	CASSQTEHSGNTIYF	TGCGCCAGCAGCCAGACAGAGCACTCTGGAAACACCATATATTTT
TRBV19	.	TRBD1	TRBJ2-2	CASSLDRADTGELFF	TGTGCCAGTAGCCTGGACAGGGCAGACACCGGGGAGCTGTTTTTT
TRBV4-2	.	TRBD1	TRBJ1-4	CASSPRGQRGEKLFF	TGTGCCAGCAGCCCCCGGGGACAGCGGGGTGAAAAACTGTTTTTT
TRBV2	.	TRBD1	TRBJ1-5	CASKEGAEQPQHF	TGTGCCAGCAAGGAGGGGGCAGAGCAGCCCCAGCATTTT
TRBV7-9	.	TRBD1	TRBJ1-2	CASSDYRGGTVNYGYTF	TGTGCCAGCAGCGATTACCGTGGGGGGACAGTCAACTATGGCTACACCTTC
TRBV5-1	medium-sized	.	TRBJ1-1	CASSLNGQNTEAFF	TGCGCCAGCAGCCTGAATGGGCAGAACACTGAAGCTTTCTTT
TRBV9	.	.	TRBJ2-7	CASSVGNSVSYEQYF	TGTGCCAGCAGCGTAGGGAACAGCGTCTCCTACGAGCAGTACTTC
TRBV7-9	.	TRBD1	TRBJ2-1	CASSPSLGDRGPNEQFF	TGTGCCAGCAGCCCTTCACTCGGGGACAGGGGGCCCAATGAGCAGTTCTTC
TRBV5-1	.	TRBD1	TRBJ1-2	CASSQRQQGAVSGYTF	TGCGCCAGCAGCCAACGACAGCAGGGGGCCGTAAGTGGCTACACCTTC
TRBV5-6	.	TRBD1	TRBJ1-5	CASSLGRGDRVNQPQHF	TGTGCCAGCAGCTTGGGTAGGGGGGACAGGGTTAATCAGCCCCAGCATTTT
TRBV10-2	.	.	TRBJ2-5	CASASAQETQYF	TGCGCCAGCGCATCGGCGCAAGAGACCCAGTACTTC
TRBV5-4	few	.	TRBJ1-1	CASSLDEGGNTEAFF	TGTGCCAGCAGCTTGGATGAGGGAGGGAACACTGAAGCTTTCTTT
TRBV7-3	.	.	TRBJ2-2	CASSFAGAGELFF	TGTGCCAGCAGCTTCGCCGGGGCCGGGGAGCTGTTTTTT
TRBV5-6	few	.	TRBJ1-2	CASSRLGAGYTF	TGTGCCAGCAGCCGCCTCGGGGCTGGCTACACCTTC